The T cell receptor beta chain described here comes from a study of spatial heterogeneity in lung cancer. As for the study in general: On average, each unique TCR and UMI combination appeared more than ten times in raw reads.

Each TCR cDNA molecule carried a unique molecular identifier. TCRdb redid the calling of the 5' RACE reads with MiXCR, one entry per CDR3 protein. This sample has some 6,000 distinct CDR3 sequences; approximately 12% occur once, and the top ten carry 15% to 20%. This sample's time point: sample taken at primary tumor resection. Unsorted tumor, nontumor lung tissue or cryopreserved PBMC supplied the whole RNA. Within the sample, this clonotype is medium-sized. Germline-derived CDR1 and CDR2 are SNHLY and FYNNEI. The CDR3 contains 14 residues. The V gene lost 8 bases and the J gene lost 5 bases, with 18 bases spanning the gap.

Here the sequenced sample was normal lung tissue next to the tumor, taken at surgery. The chain carries TRBV2 and TRBJ1-2; D possibly corresponds to TRBD1 (5 bases). This clonotype was sampled from a male donor with early-stage non-small cell lung cancer. CDR3 residues: CASGSSGGIYGYTF. CDR3 nucleotide sequence: TGTGCCAGCGGAAGTTCTGGGGGTATATATGGCTACACCTTC. Variable domain in full (rest from reference TRBV2 and TRBJ1-2): EPEVTQTPSHQVTQMGQEVILRCVPISNHLYFYWYRQILGQKVEFLVSFYNNEISEKSEIFDDQFSVERPDGSNFTLKIRSTKLEDSAMYFCASGSSGGIYGYTFGSGTRLTVV.